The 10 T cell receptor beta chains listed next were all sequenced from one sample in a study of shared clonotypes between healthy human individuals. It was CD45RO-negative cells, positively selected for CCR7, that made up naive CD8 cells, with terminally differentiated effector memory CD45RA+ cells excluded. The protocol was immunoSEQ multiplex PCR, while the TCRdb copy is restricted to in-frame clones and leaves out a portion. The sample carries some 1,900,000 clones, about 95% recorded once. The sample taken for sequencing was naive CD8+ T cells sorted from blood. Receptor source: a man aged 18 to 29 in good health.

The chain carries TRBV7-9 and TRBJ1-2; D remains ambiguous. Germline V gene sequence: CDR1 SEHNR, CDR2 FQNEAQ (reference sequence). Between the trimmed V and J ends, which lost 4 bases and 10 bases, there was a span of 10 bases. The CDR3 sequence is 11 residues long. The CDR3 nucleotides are TGTGCCAGCAGCTCAGAGGGCTCCTACACCTTC. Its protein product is CASSSEGSYTF. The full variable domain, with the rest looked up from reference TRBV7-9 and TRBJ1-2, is DTGVSQNPRHKITKRGQNVTFRCDPISEHNRLYWYRQTLGQGPEFLTYFQNEAQLEKSRLLSDRFSAERPKGSFSTLEIQRTEQGDSAMYLCASSSEGSYTFGSGTRLTVV.

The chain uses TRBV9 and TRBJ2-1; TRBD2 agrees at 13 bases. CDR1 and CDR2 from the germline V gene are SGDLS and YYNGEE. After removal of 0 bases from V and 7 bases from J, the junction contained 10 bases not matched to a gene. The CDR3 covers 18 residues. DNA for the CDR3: TGTGCCAGCAGCGTAGAGGGGACTAGCGGGAACAAGGGGAATGAGCAGTTCTTC. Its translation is CASSVEGTSGNKGNEQFF.

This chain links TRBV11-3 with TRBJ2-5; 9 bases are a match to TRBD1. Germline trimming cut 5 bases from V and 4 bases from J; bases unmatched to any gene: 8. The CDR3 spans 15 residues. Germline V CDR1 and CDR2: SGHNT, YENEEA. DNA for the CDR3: TGTGCCAGCAGCACCACAGGGGGCGCAGGAGAGACCCAGTACTTC. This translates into CASSTTGGAGETQYF.

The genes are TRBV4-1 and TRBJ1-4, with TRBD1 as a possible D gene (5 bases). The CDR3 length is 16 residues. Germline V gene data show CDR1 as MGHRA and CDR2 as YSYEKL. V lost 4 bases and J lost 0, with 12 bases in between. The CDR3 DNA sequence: TGCGCCAGCAGCCGCGAGGCGGGGGCAACTAATGAAAAACTGTTTTTT. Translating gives CASSREAGATNEKLFF.

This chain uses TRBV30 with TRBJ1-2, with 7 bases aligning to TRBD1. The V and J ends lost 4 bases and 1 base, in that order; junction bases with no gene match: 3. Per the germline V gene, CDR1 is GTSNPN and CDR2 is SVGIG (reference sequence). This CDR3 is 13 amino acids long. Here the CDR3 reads CAWTRQGNYGYTF. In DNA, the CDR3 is TGTGCCTGGACTAGACAGGGTAACTATGGCTACACCTTC.

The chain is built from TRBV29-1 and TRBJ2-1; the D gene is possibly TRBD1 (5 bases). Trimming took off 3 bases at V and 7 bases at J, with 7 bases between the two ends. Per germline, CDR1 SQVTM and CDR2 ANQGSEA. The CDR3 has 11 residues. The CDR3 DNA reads TGCAGCGTTGAGACAGATAATGAGCAGTTCTTC. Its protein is CSVETDNEQFF.

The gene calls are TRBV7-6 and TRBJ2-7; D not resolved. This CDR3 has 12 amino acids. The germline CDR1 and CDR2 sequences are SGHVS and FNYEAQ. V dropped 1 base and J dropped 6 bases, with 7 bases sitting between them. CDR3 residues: CASSLVDGEQYF. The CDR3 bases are TGTGCCAGCAGCTTAGTGGATGGCGAGCAGTACTTC. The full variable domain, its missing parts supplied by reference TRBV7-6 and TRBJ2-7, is GAGVSQSPRYKVTKRGQDVALRCDPISGHVSLYWYRQALGQGPEFLTYFNYEAQQDKSGLPNDRFSAERPEGSISTLTIQRTEQRDSAMYRCASSLVDGEQYFGPGTRLTVT.

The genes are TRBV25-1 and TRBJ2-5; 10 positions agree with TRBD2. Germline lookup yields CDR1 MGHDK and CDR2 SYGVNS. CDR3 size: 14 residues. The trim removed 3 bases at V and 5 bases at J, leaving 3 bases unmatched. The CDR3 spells CASSDSLAGETQYF. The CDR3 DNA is TGTGCCAGCAGTGATTCACTAGCGGGGGAGACCCAGTACTTC.

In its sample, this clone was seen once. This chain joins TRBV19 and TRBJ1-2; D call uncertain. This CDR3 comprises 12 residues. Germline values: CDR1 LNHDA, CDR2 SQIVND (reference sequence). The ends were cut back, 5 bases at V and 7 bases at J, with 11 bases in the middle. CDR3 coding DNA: TGTGCCAGTAGTTTCGATGCCTTTGGCTACACCTTC. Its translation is CASSFDAFGYTF.

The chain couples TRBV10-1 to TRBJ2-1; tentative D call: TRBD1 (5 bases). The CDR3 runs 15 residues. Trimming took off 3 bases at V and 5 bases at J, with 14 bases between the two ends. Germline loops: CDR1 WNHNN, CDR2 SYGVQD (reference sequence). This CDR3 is CASSEKGRVDNEQFF. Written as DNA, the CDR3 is TGCGCCAGCAGTGAAAAGGGCAGGGTTGACAATGAGCAGTTCTTC.